Listed here are 21 T cell receptor beta chains from one sample, sequenced in a study of CD8 T cells in Susac syndrome. Random hexamers were used to reverse transcribe an amount of about 0.45 to 1 ug RNA. TCRdb recomputed calls from the immunoSEQ multiplex PCR reads with MiXCR, one row per CDR3 protein. The sample gives more than 70,000 distinct CDR3 sequences, roughly nine tenths of which show up once; less than 0.55% is in the top ten. Sequenced sample: CD8+ T cells from PBMCs. The receptors originated from a human donor with multiple sclerosis.

V gene TRBV12-3 or TRBV12-4 combines with J gene TRBJ1-1, with D possibly matching TRBD1 (5 bases). V lost 5 bases to trimming and J lost 5 bases, with 18 bases between them. CDR3 length equals 15 residues. The CDR3 loop reads CASSDRIGRETEAFF. The CDR3 nucleotides are TGTGCCAGCAGTGACCGGATAGGCAGGGAGACTGAAGCTTTCTTT.

This chain connects TRBV4-3 to TRBJ2-1; D gene ambiguous. V lost 4 bases and J lost 4, with 8 bases in between. Germline V gene sequence: CDR1 LGHNA, CDR2 YSLEER. The CDR3 sequence is 13 residues long. The CDR3 nucleotides are TGCGCCAGCAGCCCAAACATTTACAATGAGCAGTTCTTC. It specifies CASSPNIYNEQFF.

V gene TRBV10-1 combines with J gene TRBJ2-2; 7 bases line up with TRBD2. Germline CDR1 is WNHNN and CDR2 is SYGVQD (reference sequence). The trim removed 3 bases at V and 2 bases at J, leaving 6 bases unmatched. The CDR3 loop spans 16 amino acids. Here the CDR3 DNA reads TGCGCCAGCAGTGACAATAGGGGACTAAACACCGGGGAGCTGTTTTTT. Translating gives CASSDNRGLNTGELFF.

The chain is built from TRBV19 and TRBJ2-7; D remains unclear. The V gene lost 8 bases and the J gene lost 0 bases, with 20 bases spanning the gap. CDR1 LNHDA and CDR2 SQIVND come from the germline V gene (reference sequence). CDR3 length equals 16 residues. CDR3 coding DNA: TGTGCCAGTTTCCCCCGGCGGATTGATAACTCCTACGAGCAGTACTTC. Protein sequence: CASFPRRIDNSYEQYF.

The chain links TRBV7-6 to TRBJ1-1; D uncertain. There are 12 residues in the CDR3. V shed 6 bases and J shed 2 bases, with 7 bases lying between them. The germline V gene has CDR1 SGHVS and CDR2 FNYEAQ. The CDR3 protein is CASSHSNTEAFF. For the CDR3, the DNA is TGTGCCAGCAGTCACAGTAACACTGAAGCTTTCTTT.

This sequence joins TRBV24-1 and TRBJ2-1; 7 bases are shared with TRBD1. V lost 2 bases and J lost 5; bases outside the gene matches: 5. This CDR3 contains 15 residues. Looked up from germline, CDR1 is KGHDR and CDR2 is SFDVKD. This CDR3 is CATSDSRTGHNEQFF. CDR3 coding DNA: TGTGCCACCAGTGATTCTCGGACAGGCCACAATGAGCAGTTCTTC.

The V gene is TRBV27, the J gene TRBJ2-6, with a tentative D call TRBD1 (5 bases). V was clipped by 8 bases and J by 0 bases, with 14 bases between them. This CDR3 comprises 16 residues. Looked up from germline, CDR1 is MNHEY and CDR2 is SMNVEV (reference sequence). In DNA, the CDR3 is TGTGCCAGCCATTCGACAGCACCCTCTGGGGCCAACGTCCTGACTTTC. Its protein product is CASHSTAPSGANVLTF.

This chain uses TRBV5-1 with TRBJ2-7; 7 bases agree with TRBD1. Germline CDR1 and CDR2: SGHRS and YFSETQ. The V segment lost 0 bases and the J segment 2 bases; nucleotides outside the gene matches: 14. The CDR3 loop spans 18 amino acids. CDR3 in amino acids: CASSLVAMDRKKTYEQYF. DNA for the CDR3: TGCGCCAGCAGCTTGGTAGCTATGGACAGGAAAAAAACCTACGAGCAGTACTTC.

This chain links TRBV6-2 or TRBV6-3 with TRBJ2-5, with D uncertain. This CDR3 spans 12 amino acids. V lost 4 bases to trimming and J lost 5 bases, with 8 bases between them. CDR1 and CDR2 from the germline V gene are MNHEY and SVGEGT. The chain's CDR3 is CASSSSIETQYF. Written as DNA, the CDR3 is TGTGCCAGCAGTTCTTCAATCGAGACCCAGTACTTC.

V usage is TRBV4-3 and J usage is TRBJ2-1, with D unclear. Germline loops: CDR1 LGHNA, CDR2 YSLEER. V was clipped by 0 bases and J by 3 bases, with 12 bases between them. This CDR3 comprises 16 residues. The chain's CDR3 is CASSQEWETGYNEQFF. Here the CDR3 DNA reads TGCGCCAGCAGCCAAGAGTGGGAAACCGGCTACAATGAGCAGTTCTTC.

This chain links TRBV11-2 with TRBJ1-1; D call uncertain. This CDR3 is built from 11 residues. Germline assignment: CDR1 SGHAT and CDR2 FQNNGV. The V end lost 2 bases, the J end lost 11 bases, and 9 bases lay between the germline ends. As DNA, the CDR3 is TGTGCCAGCAGCTTATCCGGAATCGCTTTCTTT. Its protein product is CASSLSGIAFF. Using reference TRBV11-2 and TRBJ1-1 for the parts outside the CDR3, the full variable domain is EAGVAQSPRYKIIEKRQSVAFWCNPISGHATLYWYQQILGQGPKLLIQFQNNGVVDDSQLPKDRFSAERLKGVDSTLKIQPAKLEDSAVYLCASSLSGIAFFGQGTRLTVV.

The V and J genes are TRBV6-4 and TRBJ1-5; no clear D gene. The germline V gene has CDR1 MRHNA and CDR2 SNTAGT. V was shortened by 4 bases and J by 5 bases, with 27 bases between the two germline ends. The CDR3 is made up of 19 amino acids. This CDR3 reads CASSVDIPVGGRAHQPQHF. CDR3 DNA: TGTGCCAGCAGTGTTGACATCCCAGTGGGTGGCCGAGCCCATCAGCCCCAGCATTTT.

In the case of this clonotype: The conserved final phenylalanine or tryptophan is absent from the CDR3, which likely points to a read error. The chain has TRBV28 and TRBJ2-5; D gene unclear. The V and J ends lost 8 bases and 3 bases respectively, with 4 bases between them. Germline V gene data show CDR1 as MDHEN and CDR2 as SYDVKM. The CDR3 runs 10 residues. The CDR3 region has the DNA TGTGCCAGCGCAAAAGAGACCCAGTACCTC. It codes for CASAKETQYL.

The rearrangement joins TRBV5-1 to TRBJ2-7, with D uncertain. Germline V gives CDR1 SGHRS, CDR2 YFSETQ. Trimming removed 4 bases at V and 0 bases at J, with 14 bases between. CDR3 length: 15 amino acids. The CDR3 here is CASSPGGWNSYEQYF. The CDR3 nucleotides read TGCGCCAGCAGCCCCGGTGGGTGGAACTCCTACGAGCAGTACTTC.

The chain uses TRBV12-3 or TRBV12-4 and TRBJ2-1; possible D gene TRBD1, 7 bases. CDR3 length: 15 amino acids. V shed 5 bases and J shed 0 bases, with 11 bases lying between them. The CDR3 is CASSLQGGSYNEQFF. CDR3 coding DNA: TGTGCCAGCAGTCTTCAGGGGGGCTCCTACAATGAGCAGTTCTTC.

V gene TRBV6-5 combines with J gene TRBJ2-1; 7 bases match TRBD2. V dropped 0 bases and J dropped 0; count of bases not matched to a gene: 2. Germline CDR1 MNHEY, CDR2 SVGAGI. The CDR3 is 16 amino acids. The CDR3 nucleotides are TGTGCCAGCAGTTACTCAGGCGGGAGCTCCTACAATGAGCAGTTCTTC. Translation gives CASSYSGGSSYNEQFF.

The chain employs TRBV28 and TRBJ2-1; 10 nucleotides match TRBD2. V lost 7 bases to trimming and J lost 7 bases; unmatched junction nucleotides: 13. The CDR3 has 16 residues. Germline-derived CDR1 and CDR2 are MDHEN and SYDVKM. The CDR3 sequence: CASTSPGLAKYNEQFF. CDR3 nucleotide sequence: TGTGCCAGCACTTCTCCGGGACTAGCGAAATATAATGAGCAGTTCTTC.

The chain combines TRBV28 with TRBJ2-7; D gene unclear. CDR1 is MDHEN and CDR2 is SYDVKM in the germline V gene. V shed 8 bases and J shed 6 bases, with 11 bases lying between them. This CDR3 has 11 residues. Here the CDR3 DNA reads TGTGCCAGCGGCAGTGACCGCGAGCAGTACTTC. It translates to CASGSDREQYF. Supplemented by reference TRBV28 and TRBJ2-7, the full variable domain reads DVKVTQSSRYLVKRTGEKVFLECVQDMDHENMFWYRQDPGLGLRLIYFSYDVKMKEKGDIPEGYSVSREKKERFSLILESASTNQTSMYLCASGSDREQYFGPGTRLTVT.

The chain couples TRBV5-6 to TRBJ1-2, with 8 bases lining up with TRBD1. Germline V gene data show CDR1 as SGHDT and CDR2 as YYEEEE. The junction had 4 bases not matched to a gene; V was cut back by 2 bases and J by 4 bases. CDR3 length equals 14 residues. CDR3 nucleotides: TGTGCCAGCAGCTTCTGGACAGGGTCCTATGGCTACACCTTC. Translated: CASSFWTGSYGYTF.

As DNA, the CDR3 is TGTGCCAGCAGCCCCACTAGCGGGGACTACAATGAGCAGTTCTTC. It is translated as CASSPTSGDYNEQFF. V usage is TRBV6-2 or TRBV6-3 and J usage is TRBJ2-1, with TRBD2 matching 10 bases. Germline lookup yields CDR1 MNHEY and CDR2 SVGEGT. The V segment lost 6 bases and the J segment 3 bases; nucleotides outside the gene matches: 5. This CDR3 comprises 15 residues.

CDR3 region: CASHAGVPGYTF. The CDR3 DNA reads TGTGCCAGTCATGCAGGGGTCCCTGGCTACACCTTC. This rearrangement joins TRBV19 to TRBJ1-2; maybe TRBD1 (6 bases). This CDR3 spans 12 amino acids. V shed 8 bases and J shed 7 bases, with 14 bases lying between them. Germline assignment: CDR1 LNHDA and CDR2 SQIVND (reference sequence).